The 12 T cell receptor beta chains listed next were all sequenced from one sample in a study of T cell responses to AZD1222 COVID-19 vaccine. Profiled with immunoSEQ multiplex PCR; TCRdb holds only in-frame clones, not every one. The table has around 150,000 clones, almost 95% seen once. The sequencing here drew on peripheral blood, taken 28 days after the second AZD1222 dose. These receptors came from an adult who received the AZD1222 COVID-19 vaccine.

V gene TRBV10-3 combines with J gene TRBJ2-5; the D is unclear. This CDR3 spans 11 amino acids. V was pared by 6 bases and J by 2 bases, with 4 bases between. The germline V gene has CDR1 ENHRY and CDR2 SYGVKD. Written as DNA, the CDR3 is TGTGCCATCAGGTCGCAAGAGACCCAGTACTTC. Amino acids: CAIRSQETQYF.

The chain carries TRBV7-2 and TRBJ2-3, with a possible D match to TRBD2 (5 bases). The CDR3 is 12 amino acids. V shed 5 bases and J shed 10 bases, with 13 bases lying between them. Germline CDR1 and CDR2: SGHTA and FQGNSA. The CDR3 region is CASSDYAFPQYF. Written as DNA, the CDR3 is TGTGCCAGCAGCGACTACGCCTTCCCGCAGTATTTT.

V and J are TRBV7-9 and TRBJ2-3, with D possibly TRBD2 on 5 matching bases. The CDR3 runs to 16 residues. Germline V gives CDR1 SEHNR, CDR2 FQNEAQ (reference sequence). The ends were cut back, 6 bases at V and 2 bases at J, with 18 bases in the middle. The CDR3 protein is CASRPPRSGFTDTQYF. Written as DNA, the CDR3 is TGTGCCAGCAGGCCCCCTCGGAGCGGATTCACAGATACGCAGTATTTT. The whole variable domain, remainder taken from reference TRBV7-9 and TRBJ2-3, is DTGVSQNPRHKITKRGQNVTFRCDPISEHNRLYWYRQTLGQGPEFLTYFQNEAQLEKSRLLSDRFSAERPKGSFSTLEIQRTEQGDSAMYLCASRPPRSGFTDTQYFGPGTRLTVL.

The rearrangement joins TRBV27 to TRBJ2-3; D gene ambiguous. V was clipped by 4 bases and J by 3 bases, with 17 bases between them. CDR3 length equals 16 residues. Germline values: CDR1 MNHEY, CDR2 SMNVEV (reference sequence). Here the CDR3 reads CASSSADWFGTDTQYF. The CDR3 nucleotides are TGTGCCAGCAGTTCCGCGGATTGGTTTGGGACAGATACGCAGTATTTT.

CDR3 protein: CASSATGDSNYGYTF. The CDR3 nucleotides are TGTGCCAGCAGCGCTACAGGGGACTCTAACTATGGCTACACCTTC. The genes are TRBV9 and TRBJ1-2; 7 bases are a match to TRBD1. Losses at the gene ends were 3 bases for V and 0 bases for J; bases not matched to a gene: 5. From germline, CDR1 is SGDLS and CDR2 YYNGEE. The CDR3 length is 15 residues.

The V and J genes are TRBV28 and TRBJ1-4, with 12 nucleotides matching TRBD1. CDR1 MDHEN and CDR2 SYDVKM come from the germline V gene. The CDR3 totals 17 residues. Germline trimming cut 6 bases from V and 7 bases from J; bases unmatched to any gene: 12. CDR3 DNA sequence: TGTGCCAGCAGCATTGGGGACAGGGGGCAACGGGGTGAAAAACTGTTTTTT. Protein product: CASSIGDRGQRGEKLFF.

This clone was counted a single time. CDR3 sequence: CASTSPRLNTEAFF. The CDR3 DNA follows: TGTGCCAGCACCTCTCCCAGACTAAACACTGAAGCTTTCTTT. This rearrangement joins TRBV7-2 to TRBJ1-1; no clear D gene. Germline V gives CDR1 SGHTA, CDR2 FQGNSA. The CDR3 runs 14 residues. Trimming pared 7 bases from V and 2 bases from J, leaving 14 bases between.

The genes are TRBV13 and TRBJ1-5; maybe TRBD1 (6 bases). This CDR3 has 15 amino acids. Germline CDR1 and CDR2: PRHDT and FYEKMQ (reference sequence). V was pared by 0 bases and J by 3 bases, with 9 bases between. CDR3 loop: CASSLGRGLNQPQHF. DNA for the CDR3: TGTGCCAGCAGCTTAGGCAGGGGACTCAATCAGCCCCAGCATTTT.

The gene calls are TRBV10-3 and TRBJ1-5; D is uncertain. This CDR3 is built from 16 residues. V was trimmed by 2 bases and J by 0 bases, leaving 11 bases between them. Germline V gives CDR1 ENHRY, CDR2 SYGVKD. The CDR3 bases are TGTGCCATCAGTGAGGGGAGGCAGAATAGCAATCAGCCCCAGCATTTT. It specifies CAISEGRQNSNQPQHF.

V usage is TRBV10-2 and J usage is TRBJ1-5; maybe TRBD1 (6 bases). Germline CDR1 reads WSHSY; CDR2 reads SAAADI. V was clipped by 0 bases and J by 4 bases, with 13 bases between them. This CDR3 spans 16 amino acids. CDR3 in DNA: TGCGCCAGCAGTGAGTCGGCCAGGGGAGAAAATCAGCCCCAGCATTTT. Translating it yields CASSESARGENQPQHF.

The chain employs TRBV3-1 (or the pseudogene TRBV3-2) and TRBJ1-1; no definite D call. V lost 2 bases and J 3 bases, leaving 10 bases between the germline ends. From germline, CDR1 is LGHDT and CDR2 YNNKEL (reference sequence). The CDR3 has 14 amino acids. This CDR3 reads CASSQSIGYTEAFF. CDR3 DNA: TGTGCCAGCAGCCAATCAATCGGTTACACTGAAGCTTTCTTT.

This chain joins TRBV11-2 and TRBJ2-1; D might be TRBD1 (5 bases). The germline V and J ends were trimmed by 5 bases and 7 bases, with 21 bases remaining between them. From germline, CDR1 is SGHAT and CDR2 FQNNGV. The CDR3 runs to 16 residues. CDR3 DNA sequence: TGTGCCAGCAGCGGATTCAGGGCCCAGGCGATAAATGAGCAGTTCTTC. Translating gives CASSGFRAQAINEQFF.